The 4 T cell receptor beta chains in this list originate from one sample, sequenced in a study of blood T cell repertoires in COVID-19. The repertoire was sequenced with immunoSEQ multiplex PCR; TCRdb's copy has only in-frame clones and lacks some. The table has more than 250,000 clones, roughly 87% seen once. Sequencing was done on a sample of peripheral blood. The receptors stem from a man in his fifties with active or convalescent COVID-19.

The rearrangement links TRBV24-1 to TRBJ2-2; 14 nucleotides agree with TRBD2. J was trimmed by 5 bases and V by 3 bases; bases with no gene match: 16. The CDR3 has 21 amino acids. Per germline, CDR1 KGHDR and CDR2 SFDVKD. CDR3 sequence (DNA): TGTGCCACCAGTGATCCGACTCTTGGGACTAGCGGGGGTGAAGGTACCGGGGAGCTGTTTTTT. Translation: CATSDPTLGTSGGEGTGELFF.

The genes are TRBV12-3 or TRBV12-4 and TRBJ1-2; a possible D gene is TRBD1 (5 bases). V was pared by 5 bases and J by 5 bases, with 12 bases between. CDR3 length equals 13 residues. The CDR3 sequence is CASSRGQGYGYTF. The CDR3 nucleotides are TGTGCCAGCAGTCGAGGTCAGGGATATGGCTACACCTTC.

The genes are TRBV19 and TRBJ1-5; D might be TRBD1 (5 bases). CDR3 length: 13 amino acids. The V gene lost 3 bases and the J gene lost 8 bases, with 11 bases spanning the gap. CDR1 is LNHDA and CDR2 is SQIVND in the germline V gene (reference sequence). The CDR3 nucleotides are TGTGCCAGTAGTATTCTGGGGGGGGAGCCCCAGCATTTT. Protein: CASSILGGEPQHF.

The CDR3 region has the DNA TGTGCCAGCAGTGGACAGCTAAACACCGGGGAGCTGTTTTTT. Protein: CASSGQLNTGELFF. The chain links TRBV6-4 to TRBJ2-2, with D tentatively TRBD1 (5 bases). Trimming removed 4 bases from V and 2 bases from J, with 8 bases in between. The germline V gene encodes CDR1 MRHNA and CDR2 SNTAGT. This CDR3 spans 14 amino acids.